One sample yielded the 29 T cell receptor beta chains listed below, sequenced in a study of OX40 agonist ivuxolimab in advanced cancers. The protocol was immunoSEQ multiplex PCR, while the TCRdb copy is restricted to in-frame clones and leaves out a portion. The sample records roughly 80,000 clones, roughly 85% being singletons. This specimen was CD4+ or CD8+ T cells sorted from blood, taken in a trial of the OX40 agonist ivuxolimab. All receptors come from an adult with an advanced solid tumor such as melanoma, head and neck, liver or kidney cancer.

This chain uses TRBV7-9 with TRBJ2-3, with D perhaps given as TRBD1 or TRBD2 (5 bases each). CDR1 is SEHNR, CDR2 FQNEAQ, per germline (reference sequence). This CDR3 region has 13 residues. V was clipped by 5 bases and J by 5 bases, with 11 bases between them. The CDR3 coding sequence is TGTGCCAGCAGCCGAGGAGGACAAGATACGCAGTATTTT. It codes for CASSRGGQDTQYF.

This rearrangement joins TRBV18 to TRBJ1-1, with D hard to call. The CDR3 is made up of 12 amino acids. V lost 2 bases and J lost 6, with 7 bases in between. Germline V gene sequence: CDR1 KGHSH, CDR2 LQKENI. DNA of the CDR3: TGTGCCAGCTCACCAGACCCCCCTGAAGCTTTCTTT. Encoded protein: CASSPDPPEAFF.

This chain joins TRBV7-9 and TRBJ2-5; tentatively, D is TRBD2 (5 bases). Trimming took off 1 base at V and 6 bases at J, with 12 bases between the two ends. Germline loops: CDR1 SEHNR, CDR2 FQNEAQ (reference sequence). The CDR3 loop spans 14 amino acids. The CDR3 sequence: CASSLEGAGKTQYF. CDR3 nucleotide sequence: TGTGCCAGCAGCTTAGAAGGAGCCGGGAAGACCCAGTACTTC.

This clone has at least ten counts. The rearrangement joins TRBV19 to TRBJ1-5, with D possibly matching TRBD1 (6 bases). Per the germline V gene, CDR1 is LNHDA and CDR2 is SQIVND (reference sequence). The CDR3 covers 13 residues. V lost 8 bases to trimming and J lost 4 bases, with 12 bases between them. CDR3 coding DNA: TGTGCCAGTGAGGGGGTAAGGAATCAGCCCCAGCATTTT. It translates to CASEGVRNQPQHF.

The chain uses TRBV10-3 and TRBJ2-7; TRBD1 might be the D (6 bases). This CDR3 comprises 13 residues. The V end lost 3 bases, the J end lost 6 bases, and 12 bases lay between the germline ends. Germline loops: CDR1 ENHRY, CDR2 SYGVKD. CDR3 residues: CAISEPGQTEQYF. CDR3 coding DNA: TGTGCCATCAGTGAACCAGGACAGACCGAGCAGTACTTC.

V gene TRBV14 combines with J gene TRBJ2-7; possibly TRBD1 for D (6 bases). This CDR3 spans 15 amino acids. Trimming left V 1 base short and J 3 bases short, with 13 bases between. Germline V gene data show CDR1 as SGHDN and CDR2 as FVKESK. The CDR3 region has the DNA TGTGCCAGCAGCCAAGTAATAGGACAGCTCTACGAGCAGTACTTC. This sequence encodes CASSQVIGQLYEQYF.

This rearrangement joins TRBV28 to TRBJ1-2; 9 bases align to TRBD1. The V gene's germline CDR1 is MDHEN and CDR2 SYDVKM. The length of the CDR3 is 14 residues. J lost 8 bases, V lost 0 bases, and 4 bases had no gene match. Here the CDR3 DNA reads TGTGCCAGCAGTTTATGGGACAGGGGCAACGGCTACACCTTC. Protein product: CASSLWDRGNGYTF.

The chain is built from TRBV19 and TRBJ2-3; D not certain. This CDR3 comprises 15 residues. V was trimmed by 4 bases and J by 0 bases, leaving 11 bases between them. Germline CDR1 reads LNHDA; CDR2 reads SQIVND (reference sequence). In nucleotides, the CDR3 is TGTGCCAGTAGTACCCTGGATACTAGCACAGATACGCAGTATTTT. Its translation is CASSTLDTSTDTQYF.

V and J are TRBV5-1 and TRBJ1-1; a weak D match, TRBD1 (6 bases). V was trimmed by 6 bases and J by 5 bases, leaving 20 bases between them. Germline V gives CDR1 SGHRS, CDR2 YFSETQ. The CDR3 contains 15 residues. The CDR3 region is CASTWSGDGRTEAFF. CDR3 coding DNA: TGCGCCAGCACATGGTCAGGGGACGGTCGTACTGAAGCTTTCTTT.

The J gene is TRBJ2-2, the V gene TRBV29-1, with D possibly TRBD1 on 6 matching bases. The CDR3 has 15 residues. With 0 bases removed from V and 0 bases from J, the gap between germline ends came to 8 bases. The V gene's germline CDR1 is SQVTM and CDR2 ANQGSEA. DNA for the CDR3: TGCAGCGTTGAAGAGGACAGCCCGAACACCGGGGAGCTGTTTTTT. Amino acids: CSVEEDSPNTGELFF.

J is TRBJ1-5 and V is TRBV6-5; TRBD1 matches 11 bases. V lost 0 bases, J lost 6 bases, and 1 base stayed unmatched. The CDR3 has 15 amino acids. Germline CDR1 reads MNHEY; CDR2 reads SVGAGI. The CDR3: CASSYSGQGAQPQHF. The CDR3 nucleotides are TGTGCCAGCAGTTACTCCGGACAGGGGGCTCAGCCCCAGCATTTT.

V gene TRBV7-3 combines with J gene TRBJ2-2; D remains unclear. V was pared by 3 bases and J by 6 bases, with 8 bases between. The CDR3 loop spans 13 amino acids. Per the germline V gene, CDR1 is SGHTA and CDR2 is FQGTGA. The CDR3 nucleotides are TGTGCCAGCAGCTTTGGGGTCTCCGGGGAGCTGTTTTTT. It translates to CASSFGVSGELFF.

The chain couples TRBV18 to TRBJ1-3; a weak D match, TRBD1 (5 bases). Trimming stripped 1 base from V and 4 bases from J, with 14 bases between. The CDR3 consists of 16 residues. Germline loops: CDR1 KGHSH, CDR2 LQKENI. Here the CDR3 reads CASSPRVDSLGNTIYF. The CDR3 bases are TGTGCCAGCTCACCACGAGTCGACAGCTTGGGAAACACCATATATTTT.

This rearrangement joins TRBV23-1 to TRBJ2-5, with D tentatively TRBD2 (6 bases). TRBV23-1 has ORF status, its function being uncertain. This CDR3 has 13 residues. Trimming pared 6 bases from V and 2 bases from J, leaving 10 bases between. CDR3 bases: TGCGCCAGCAGCTCGGGGGTGCAAGAGACCCAGTACTTC. The encoded protein is CASSSGVQETQYF.

The gene calls are TRBV6-9 and TRBJ2-7; 8 bases are a match to TRBD1. Germline V gives CDR1 MNHGY, CDR2 SVAAGI. The junction had 10 bases not matched to a gene; V was cut back by 3 bases and J by 6 bases. CDR3 length: 15 residues. As DNA, the CDR3 is TGTGCCAGCAGTTACTCGCGGACAGGGTTTAGCGAGCAGTACTTC. This codes for CASSYSRTGFSEQYF.

The chain couples TRBV21-1 to TRBJ1-1; TRBD1 reflects the table's D call only, with no check against the DNA. TRBV21-1 is marked as a pseudogene. There are 18 residues in the CDR3. DNA for the CDR3: TGTGCCAGCAGCAAGATCGGTTTAAGGCAGGGGGCGCGGGGAGAAGCTTTCTTT. Its protein product is CASSKIGLRQGARGEAFF.

The chain uses TRBV7-9 and TRBJ1-6, with 9 positions matching TRBD1. J was trimmed by 8 bases and V by 5 bases; bases with no gene match: 7. Germline CDR1 and CDR2: SEHNR and FQNEAQ (reference sequence). The CDR3 totals 15 residues. Here the CDR3 reads CASSLGQGVDSPLHF. The CDR3, as DNA: TGTGCCAGCAGCCTGGGACAGGGCGTTGATTCACCCCTCCACTTT.

This rearrangement joins TRBV10-3 to TRBJ1-2, with D maybe TRBD1 (5 bases). CDR3 length: 13 residues. V shed 3 bases and J shed 3 bases, with 8 bases lying between them. Germline V gene sequence: CDR1 ENHRY, CDR2 SYGVKD. The chain's CDR3 is CAISDGTHYGYTF. CDR3 nucleotide sequence: TGTGCCATCAGTGACGGGACGCACTATGGCTACACCTTC.

The V call is TRBV16, the J call TRBJ1-1; TRBD1 matches 9 bases. With 2 bases clipped from V and 11 bases from J, the junction kept 6 bases outside the gene matches. Germline V gene data show CDR1 as KGHSY and CDR2 as FQNENV. The CDR3 loop spans 13 amino acids. CDR3 region: CASSQTGGERAFF. Written as DNA, the CDR3 is TGTGCCAGCAGCCAAACAGGGGGCGAAAGGGCTTTCTTT. Drawing the rest from reference TRBV16 and TRBJ1-1, the complete variable domain is GEEVAQTPKHLVRGEGQKAKLYCAPIKGHSYVFWYQQVLKNEFKFLISFQNENVFDETGMPKERFSAKCLPNSPCSLEIQATKLEDSAVYFCASSQTGGERAFFGQGTRLTVV.

The CDR3 spells CASDRVAGGLETQYF. CDR3 DNA: TGTGCCAGTGATCGGGTAGCGGGGGGGTTGGAGACCCAGTACTTC. This rearrangement joins TRBV19 to TRBJ2-5, with 11 nucleotides matching TRBD2. CDR1 is LNHDA, CDR2 SQIVND, per germline (reference sequence). Trimming cost V 8 bases and J 5 bases; bases outside gene matches: 10. This CDR3 has 15 residues.

This chain connects TRBV4-1 to TRBJ2-3; 8 bases align to TRBD1. This CDR3 has 17 residues. Germline lookup yields CDR1 MGHRA and CDR2 YSYEKL. J lost 3 bases, V lost 0 bases, and 8 bases had no gene match. The CDR3: CASSQDAGGGLTDTQYF. CDR3 sequence (DNA): TGCGCCAGCAGCCAAGACGCAGGGGGCGGACTGACAGATACGCAGTATTTT.

This clone was observed a handful of times. This sequence joins TRBV27 and TRBJ1-6; D is unresolved. This CDR3 has 13 amino acids. Germline V gene sequence: CDR1 MNHEY, CDR2 SMNVEV (reference sequence). V was cut by 3 bases and J by 6 bases, with 6 bases left in between. CDR3 loop: CASSFFPNSPLHF. CDR3 nucleotide sequence: TGTGCCAGCAGTTTTTTCCCTAATTCACCCCTCCACTTT.

This sequence joins TRBV12-5 and TRBJ1-1; possibly TRBD1 for D (6 bases). The germline gives CDR1 LGHNT, CDR2 FRNRAP. This CDR3 spans 14 amino acids. Trimming took off 5 bases at V and 1 base at J, with 11 bases between the two ends. This chain's CDR3 is CASGLGQQNTEAFF. CDR3 DNA: TGTGCTAGTGGTCTAGGACAGCAGAACACTGAAGCTTTCTTT.

With respect to this clone: One end of the junction varies from germline; a read error may be responsible. The same CDR3 also results from other DNA sequences found in this sample. The rearrangement links TRBV5-4 to TRBJ2-7, with 9 nucleotides matching TRBD1. Per germline, CDR1 SGHNT and CDR2 YYREEE (reference sequence). There are 13 residues in the CDR3. DNA for the CDR3: TGCGCCAGCAGACGGTGGACAGGGGACGAGCAGTACTTC. This translates into CASRRWTGDEQYF.

The V call is TRBV7-2, the J call TRBJ2-4; no definite D call. The germline V gene has CDR1 SGHTA and CDR2 FQGNSA. V was pared by 1 base and J by 5 bases, with 12 bases between. CDR3 length: 15 amino acids. In DNA form, the CDR3 reads TGTGCCAGCAGCTTAGGCAAGGGCCGCCAAAACATTCAGTACTTC. It encodes CASSLGKGRQNIQYF. The variable domain in full, with the rest retrieved from reference TRBV7-2 and TRBJ2-4, is GAGVSQSPSNKVTEKGKDVELRCDPISGHTALYWYRQSLGQGLEFLIYFQGNSAPDKSGLPSDRFSAERTGGSVSTLTIQRTQQEDSAVYLCASSLGKGRQNIQYFGAGTRLSVL.

CDR3 sequence reads: CASSQESTARNTIYF. The CDR3 DNA follows: TGCGCCAGCAGCCAAGAGTCGACAGCTAGAAACACCATATATTTT. The V call is TRBV4-1, the J call TRBJ1-3; TRBD1 might be the D (5 bases). The CDR3 sequence is 15 residues long. Germline CDR1 MGHRA, CDR2 YSYEKL. V was shortened by 0 bases and J by 5 bases, with 11 bases between the two germline ends.

This sequence joins TRBV6-6 and TRBJ1-3; no definite D call. The germline V gene encodes CDR1 MNHNY and CDR2 SVGAGI (reference sequence). The CDR3 extends over 13 amino acids. V was clipped by 5 bases and J by 2 bases, with 7 bases between them. The CDR3 loop is CASSPTAGNTIYF. DNA of the CDR3: TGTGCCAGCAGTCCAACAGCTGGAAACACCATATATTTT.

The chain employs TRBV30 and TRBJ1-4; 9 nucleotides line up with TRBD1. CDR3 size: 15 residues. CDR1 and CDR2 from the germline V gene are GTSNPN and SVGIG (reference sequence). The junction had 12 bases not matched to a gene; V was cut back by 3 bases and J by 10 bases. This CDR3 is CAWSGLQGAFGKLFF. CDR3 DNA sequence: TGTGCCTGGAGCGGACTACAGGGGGCGTTCGGAAAACTGTTTTTT.

This clone has more than one count but fewer than ten. The V gene is TRBV5-1, the J gene TRBJ1-6; tentative D call: TRBD1 (5 bases). In germline, CDR1 is SGHRS, CDR2 YFSETQ. The CDR3 totals 14 residues. Trimming took 0 bases from V and 4 from J, leaving 5 bases between them. CDR3 bases: TGCGCCAGCAGCTTGGGACAGTATAATTCACCCCTCCACTTT. This gives the protein CASSLGQYNSPLHF.